This T cell receptor beta chain was obtained from a study of OX40 agonist ivuxolimab in advanced cancers. Background on the study: Males comprised roughly four fifths of the group, whose mean age was roughly 64 years (range about 20 to 90). Regarding the study as a whole: In CD8+ T cells, expanded clones were on average more numerous than in CD4+. Those patients achieving a partial response at 0.1-3.0 mg/kg showed among the lowest clonal expansion.

On this clone itself: Antigen specificity is unknown.

This CDR3 is 15 amino acids long. Trimming took off 1 base at V and 4 bases at J, with 13 bases between the two ends. CDR1 and CDR2 from the germline V gene are KGHSH and LQKENI. Assay: immunoSEQ multiplex PCR; the TCRdb copy retains only in-frame clones and omits some. The sample records about 66,000 clones, roughly 90% being singletons. The sample consisted of CD4+ or CD8+ T cells sorted from blood, taken in a trial of the OX40 agonist ivuxolimab. The TCR sequence derives from an adult with an advanced solid tumor such as melanoma, head and neck, liver or kidney cancer. V is TRBV18 and J is TRBJ2-5; D unclear. The CDR3 here is CASSPQVLGVETQYF. The CDR3, as DNA: TGTGCCAGCTCACCACAGGTCCTTGGGGTAGAGACCCAGTACTTC.